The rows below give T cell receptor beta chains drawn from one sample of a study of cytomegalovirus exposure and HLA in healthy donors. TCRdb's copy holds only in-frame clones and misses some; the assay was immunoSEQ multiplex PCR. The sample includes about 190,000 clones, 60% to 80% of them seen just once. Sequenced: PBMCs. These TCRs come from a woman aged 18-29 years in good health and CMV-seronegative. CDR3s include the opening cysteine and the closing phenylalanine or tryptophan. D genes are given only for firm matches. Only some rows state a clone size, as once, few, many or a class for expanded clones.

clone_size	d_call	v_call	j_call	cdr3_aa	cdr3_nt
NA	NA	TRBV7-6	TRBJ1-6	CASSWAKGDTRNSPLHF	TGTGCCAGCAGCTGGGCAAAGGGGGACACACGGAATTCACCCCTCCACTTT
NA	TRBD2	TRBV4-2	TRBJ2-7	CASSPGLAGELSEQYF	TGTGCCAGCAGCCCAGGTTTAGCGGGGGAGCTTTCTGAGCAGTACTTC
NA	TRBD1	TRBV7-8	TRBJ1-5	CASSTTGGGNQPQHF	TGTGCCAGCAGCACAACAGGGGGCGGCAATCAGCCCCAGCATTTT
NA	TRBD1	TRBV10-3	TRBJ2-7	CATHGQVYEQYF	TGTGCCACCCACGGACAGGTTTACGAGCAGTACTTC
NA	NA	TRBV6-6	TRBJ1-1	CASSRGQGGNTEAFF	TGTGCCAGCAGTCGTGGACAAGGGGGGAACACTGAAGCTTTCTTT
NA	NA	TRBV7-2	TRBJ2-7	CASSSSSYEQYF	TGTGCCAGCAGCTCGAGCTCCTACGAGCAGTACTTC
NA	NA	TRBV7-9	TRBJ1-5	CASSYGQNQPQHF	TGTGCCAGCAGCTACGGACAGAATCAGCCCCAGCATTTT
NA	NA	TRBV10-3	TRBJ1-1	CAISVGQMNTEAFF	TGTGCCATCAGTGTAGGACAGATGAACACTGAAGCTTTCTTT
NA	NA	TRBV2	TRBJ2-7	CASSDSSFAEQYF	TGTGCCAGCAGTGATAGTAGCTTTGCCGAGCAGTACTTC
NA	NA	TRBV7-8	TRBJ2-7	CASSLAGQNSYEQYF	TGTGCCAGCAGCTTAGCGGGACAAAACTCCTACGAGCAGTACTTC
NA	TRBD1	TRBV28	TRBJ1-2	CASSLQGGLNYGYTF	TGTGCCAGCAGTTTACAGGGGGGTTTGAACTATGGCTACACCTTC
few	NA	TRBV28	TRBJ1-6	CASSSRQANSPLHF	TGTGCCAGCAGTTCTCGACAGGCTAATTCACCCCTCCACTTT
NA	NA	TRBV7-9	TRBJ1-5	CASSLGTAGSQPQHF	TGTGCCAGCAGCTTAGGGACAGCAGGGAGTCAGCCCCAGCATTTT
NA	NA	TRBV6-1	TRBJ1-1	CASSEAVWSMGGANTEAFF	TGTGCCAGCAGTGAAGCGGTTTGGTCAATGGGAGGAGCGAACACTGAAGCTTTCTTT
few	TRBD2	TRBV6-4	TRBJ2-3	CASSPERGSTDTQYF	TGTGCCAGCAGCCCGGAGCGGGGGAGCACAGATACGCAGTATTTT
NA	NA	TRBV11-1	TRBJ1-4	CASSFRGIADEKLFF	TGTGCCAGCAGCTTTCGGGGGATAGCGGATGAAAAACTGTTTTTT
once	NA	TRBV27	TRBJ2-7	CASSLTPLGGNYYEQYF	TGTGCCAGCAGTTTAACCCCCCTTGGAGGGAATTACTACGAGCAGTACTTC
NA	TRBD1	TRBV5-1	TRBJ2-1	CASSTGQGANEQFF	TGCGCCAGCAGCACCGGACAGGGGGCCAATGAGCAGTTCTTC
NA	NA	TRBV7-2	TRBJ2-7	CASSLRATGYEQYF	TGTGCCAGCAGCCTGAGGGCCACTGGCTACGAGCAGTACTTC
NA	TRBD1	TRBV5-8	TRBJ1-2	CASSVDRAYGYTF	TGTGCCAGCAGCGTCGACAGGGCGTATGGCTACACCTTC
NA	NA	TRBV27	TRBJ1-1	CASSFLSGNTEAFF	TGTGCCAGCAGTTTCCTTTCAGGGAACACTGAAGCTTTCTTT
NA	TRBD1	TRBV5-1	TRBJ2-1	CASSITGQGGYNEQFF	TGCGCCAGCAGCATAACGGGACAGGGAGGTTACAATGAGCAGTTCTTC
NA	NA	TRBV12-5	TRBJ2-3	CASGLASKGGQGTDTQYF	TGTGCTAGTGGTTTGGCGAGTAAGGGGGGGCAAGGCACAGATACGCAGTATTTT
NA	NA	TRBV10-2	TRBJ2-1	CASKGNSGYNEQFF	TGCGCCTCAAAAGGGAATAGCGGTTACAATGAGCAGTTCTTC
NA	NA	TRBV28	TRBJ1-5	CASSLPRGGAQPQHF	TGTGCCAGCAGTTTACCCCGGGGAGGGGCTCAGCCCCAGCATTTT
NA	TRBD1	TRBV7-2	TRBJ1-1	CASSNRTGGGTEAFF	TGTGCCAGCAGCAATCGGACAGGGGGCGGAACTGAAGCTTTCTTT
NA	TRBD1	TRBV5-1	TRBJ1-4	CASSSNSGGGGEKLFF	TGCGCCAGCAGCTCTAACTCAGGGGGTGGTGGTGAAAAACTGTTTTTT
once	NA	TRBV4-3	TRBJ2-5	CASSPQGSQETQYF	TGCGCCAGCAGCCCTCAGGGGTCCCAAGAGACCCAGTACTTC
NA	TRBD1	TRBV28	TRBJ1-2	CASSSPGQGKYYGYTF	TGTGCCAGCAGTTCCCCGGGACAGGGGAAATACTATGGCTACACCTTC
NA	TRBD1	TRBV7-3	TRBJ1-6	CASSLEDRVYSPLHF	TGTGCCAGCAGCTTAGAGGACAGGGTTTATTCACCCCTCCACTTT
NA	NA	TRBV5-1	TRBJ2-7	CASSFPSHEQYF	TGCGCCAGCAGCTTCCCTTCTCACGAGCAGTACTTC